Listed below are T cell receptor beta chains from one sample, sequenced in a study of blood T cell repertoires in COVID-19. Assay used: immunoSEQ multiplex PCR; TCRdb lists only in-frame clones, some missing. The data contain about 200,000 clones, less than 85% of them seen just once; the ten biggest clones take up 5.5%. The sequenced sample consisted of peripheral blood. All receptors derive from an older woman with acute or convalescent COVID-19. Each CDR3 is given with its conserved first and last residue. A D gene is named only where the DNA matches it firmly. The size of a clone is reported for some rows only, either as once, few or many, or as a class for expanded clones.

d_call,v_call,clone_size,j_call,cdr3_aa,cdr3_nt
TRBD2,TRBV6-6,-,TRBJ2-1,CASSGGSSYNEQFF,TGTGCCAGCAGTGGCGGGAGCTCCTACAATGAGCAGTTCTTC
TRBD2,TRBV9,-,TRBJ2-1,CASSPGVSSGHNEQFF,TGTGCCAGCAGCCCCGGGGTGTCTAGCGGGCACAATGAGCAGTTCTTC
-,TRBV5-1,-,TRBJ1-5,CASSLGPGREQPQHF,TGCGCCAGCAGCTTAGGCCCCGGGAGGGAACAGCCCCAGCATTTT
-,TRBV12-3/TRBV12-4,-,TRBJ2-7,CASSLGLSGAYF,TGTGCCAGCAGTTTAGGCCTCTCAGGGGCGTACTTC
-,TRBV5-1,-,TRBJ1-3,CASSSGRESGNTIYF,TGCGCCAGCAGCTCGGGCCGGGAATCTGGAAACACCATATATTTT
TRBD2,TRBV28,-,TRBJ2-5,CASSFRRLAVFAETQYF,TGTGCCAGCAGTTTCAGACGACTAGCCGTTTTCGCAGAGACCCAGTACTTC
-,TRBV30,-,TRBJ1-4,CAWGAQRGFPNEKLFF,TGTGCCTGGGGAGCCCAAAGGGGCTTTCCTAATGAAAAACTGTTTTTT
TRBD1,TRBV28,-,TRBJ2-3,CASRKHITGTGRTDTQYF,TGTGCCAGCAGAAAACATATAACCGGGACAGGGCGCACAGATACGCAGTATTTT
TRBD2,TRBV15,few,TRBJ2-1,CATSRDRRRTRYNEQFF,TGTGCCACCAGCAGAGATCGTCGCCGGACTAGATACAATGAGCAGTTCTTC
TRBD1,TRBV5-5,-,TRBJ2-7,CASSLTGTAYEQYF,TGTGCCAGCAGCTTAACCGGGACAGCTTACGAGCAGTACTTC
-,TRBV7-6,-,TRBJ1-2,CASSLSSTGKVRYTF,TGTGCCAGCAGCTTATCTTCGACAGGCAAAGTTCGCTACACCTTC
-,TRBV19,-,TRBJ1-5,CASSRQNQPQHF,TGTGCCAGTAGCCGACAGAATCAGCCCCAGCATTTT
-,TRBV29-1,-,TRBJ1-5,CSVVEGWGNQPQHF,TGCAGCGTTGTTGAGGGATGGGGCAATCAGCCCCAGCATTTT
-,TRBV6-5,-,TRBJ2-3,CASSYRVVDTQYF,TGTGCCAGCAGTTACCGTGTAGTGGATACGCAGTATTTT
TRBD1,TRBV27,-,TRBJ1-2,CASRRPSTGIDYGYTF,TGTGCCAGCAGACGCCCCTCGACAGGGATCGACTATGGCTACACCTTC
-,TRBV28,-,TRBJ1-5,CASSRPHGSNQPQHF,TGTGCCAGCAGTAGGCCTCACGGGAGCAATCAGCCCCAGCATTTT
-,TRBV7-9,-,TRBJ2-1,CASSPGWGEAEQFF,TGTGCCAGCAGCCCCGGGTGGGGAGAAGCTGAGCAGTTCTTC
-,TRBV20-1,-,TRBJ1-4,CSGRVNEKLFF,TGCAGTGGGCGGGTTAATGAAAAACTGTTTTTT
TRBD1,TRBV29-1,-,TRBJ1-1,CSVDQGAPEAFF,TGCAGCGTAGACCAGGGGGCCCCTGAAGCTTTCTTT
-,TRBV10-3,-,TRBJ2-2,CAISDRGVGELFF,TGTGCCATCAGTGACAGGGGTGTCGGGGAGCTGTTTTTT
-,TRBV11-2,-,TRBJ2-3,CASSFRGRGDTQYF,TGTGCCAGCAGCTTTAGGGGTAGGGGAGATACGCAGTATTTT
-,TRBV19,-,TRBJ2-1,CASSGVAGPNNEQFF,TGTGCCAGTAGTGGAGTGGCGGGACCTAACAATGAGCAGTTCTTC
-,TRBV5-1,-,TRBJ1-1,CASSLGPRETEAFF,TGCGCCAGCAGCCTGGGCCCCCGGGAAACTGAAGCTTTCTTT
-,TRBV2,few,TRBJ1-5,CASSEGGGGRSQHF,TGTGCCAGCAGTGAAGGTGGGGGGGGAAGGTCCCAGCATTTT
-,TRBV7-9,-,TRBJ2-2,CASSTSKYRDQKNTGELFF,TGTGCCAGCAGCACTTCGAAGTACCGGGATCAGAAAAACACCGGGGAGCTGTTTTTT
-,TRBV3-1/TRBV3-2,-,TRBJ2-5,CASSHRVQETQYF,TGTGCCAGCAGCCACAGGGTTCAAGAGACCCAGTACTTC
TRBD1,TRBV6-9,-,TRBJ1-5,CASSYPGTGASNQPQHF,TGTGCCAGCAGTTATCCAGGGACAGGGGCTAGCAATCAGCCCCAGCATTTT
-,TRBV11-3,-,TRBJ1-3,CASSLGSSGNTIYF,TGTGCCAGCAGCTTAGGCAGCTCTGGAAACACCATATATTTT
TRBD1,TRBV18,-,TRBJ1-3,CASSPTTGPSGNTIYF,TGTGCCAGCTCACCAACGACAGGGCCCTCTGGAAACACCATATATTTT
TRBD2,TRBV6-5,many,TRBJ2-7,CASRAQTSGGLEQYF,TGTGCCAGCAGGGCACAGACTAGCGGAGGACTAGAGCAGTACTTC
-,TRBV7-8,-,TRBJ2-7,CASSFHGGYEQYF,TGTGCCAGCAGCTTTCACGGGGGTTACGAGCAGTACTTC
TRBD1,TRBV30,-,TRBJ1-2,CACPRTGAFYGYTF,TGTGCCTGTCCCCGGACAGGGGCGTTCTATGGCTACACCTTC
-,TRBV6-6,-,TRBJ2-1,CASSYRTTLSYNEQFF,TGTGCCAGCAGTTACCGGACAACGCTCTCCTACAATGAGCAGTTCTTC
TRBD2,TRBV6-5,-,TRBJ2-7,CASTPTGGPYEQYF,TGTGCCAGCACTCCAACGGGAGGGCCTTACGAGCAGTACTTC
-,TRBV14,-,TRBJ2-1,CASSPTVSGGGRGSEQFF,TGTGCCAGCAGCCCTACCGTGTCGGGTGGCGGAAGAGGGAGTGAGCAGTTCTTC
TRBD1,TRBV10-3,-,TRBJ1-6,CAIRDREESPLHF,TGTGCCATAAGGGACAGGGAAGAGTCACCCCTCCACTTT
TRBD1,TRBV2,once,TRBJ1-6,CASNQDRDSPLHF,TGTGCCAGCAACCAAGACAGGGATTCACCCCTCCACTTT
-,TRBV4-2,-,TRBJ2-7,CASSQVVGSYEQYF,TGTGCCAGCAGCCAAGTAGTCGGCTCCTACGAGCAGTACTTC
TRBD2,TRBV11-2,once,TRBJ2-3,CASSSGFASGRGKTDTQYF,TGTGCCAGCAGCTCCGGGTTTGCTAGCGGGAGGGGGAAGACAGATACGCAGTATTTT
TRBD1,TRBV10-3,-,TRBJ2-3,CAIRGNQGARTDTQYF,TGTGCCATCAGGGGAAATCAGGGGGCGCGGACAGATACGCAGTATTTT
TRBD2,TRBV4-2,many,TRBJ2-7,CASSQDRASGDYEQYF,TGTGCCAGCAGCCAAGATAGGGCTAGCGGAGACTACGAGCAGTACTTC
TRBD1,TRBV18,few,TRBJ1-4,CASSLQGTGEKLFF,TGTGCCAGCTCCCTACAGGGGACCGGTGAAAAACTGTTTTTT
-,TRBV14,-,TRBJ1-1,CASSQTNWRTEAFF,TGTGCCAGCAGCCAGACCAACTGGAGGACTGAAGCTTTCTTT
TRBD1,TRBV9,few,TRBJ1-6,CASSPGGDRGNSPLHF,TGTGCCAGCAGCCCCGGGGGGGACAGGGGTAATTCACCCCTCCACTTT
TRBD1,TRBV18,-,TRBJ1-2,CASSPTGANYGYTF,TGTGCCAGCTCACCGACAGGGGCTAACTATGGCTACACCTTC
-,TRBV6-2/TRBV6-3,-,TRBJ2-7,CASSYSRLDPGYEQYF,TGTGCCAGCAGTTACTCGAGGCTAGATCCCGGCTACGAGCAGTACTTC
-,TRBV5-6,-,TRBJ1-6,CASSLERANSPLHF,TGTGCCAGCAGCTTGGAGCGGGCGAATTCACCCCTCCACTTT
-,TRBV7-2,-,TRBJ1-4,CASSLRTVTNEKLFF,TGTGCCAGCAGCCTCAGGACAGTTACTAATGAAAAACTGTTTTTT
TRBD2,TRBV30,-,TRBJ2-5,CAWSVGLAGVETQYF,TGTGCCTGGAGTGTAGGTCTAGCGGGAGTGGAGACCCAGTACTTC
TRBD2,TRBV25-1,-,TRBJ2-5,CASSDLGGLASETQYF,TGTGCCAGCAGTGATTTGGGGGGACTAGCATCAGAGACCCAGTACTTC
-,TRBV7-9,-,TRBJ2-3,CASSPKIVVDTQYF,TGTGCCAGCAGCCCAAAAATAGTGGTAGATACGCAGTATTTT
-,TRBV2,-,TRBJ1-5,CASSEGRGRNQPQHF,TGTGCCAGCAGTGAAGGCAGGGGACGCAATCAGCCCCAGCATTTT
TRBD2,TRBV5-1,few,TRBJ2-1,CASSTTSVLSYNEQFF,TGCGCCAGCAGCACTACTAGCGTACTCTCCTACAATGAGCAGTTCTTC
TRBD2,TRBV10-1,many,TRBJ2-2,CASSDSLAGGPGELFF,TGCGCCAGCAGTGATTCACTAGCGGGAGGGCCCGGGGAGCTGTTTTTT
-,TRBV10-3,-,TRBJ1-2,CAISVGREDGYTF,TGTGCCATCAGTGTAGGCAGGGAAGATGGCTACACCTTC
-,TRBV18,-,TRBJ2-7,CASSLYGTTYEQYF,TGTGCCAGCTCACTGTACGGGACAACCTACGAGCAGTACTTC
-,TRBV7-9,-,TRBJ2-7,CASSLLGQAYEQYF,TGTGCCAGCAGCTTATTGGGACAAGCCTACGAGCAGTACTTC